This TCR beta chain was sequenced for a study of blood T cell repertoires in COVID-19. This clone has only one observation. Germline lookup yields CDR1 SGHTA and CDR2 FQGNSA. The V gene end was trimmed by 2 bases and the J gene end by 6 bases; junction bases not matched to a gene: 8. This CDR3 has 16 residues. The protocol was immunoSEQ multiplex PCR, while the TCRdb copy is restricted to in-frame clones and leaves out a portion. The sample includes approximately 200,000 clones, 65% to 85% seen only once; the top ten take 17%. Sample: peripheral blood. This chain connects TRBV7-2 to TRBJ2-2; 8 positions match TRBD1. The source of this sequence is a man between 60 and 70 years old with active or convalescent COVID-19. The CDR3 DNA reads TGTGCCAGCAGCTTATCGGGCAGGGGGCGCGCCGGGGAGCTGTTTTTT. Translating gives CASSLSGRGRAGELFF.